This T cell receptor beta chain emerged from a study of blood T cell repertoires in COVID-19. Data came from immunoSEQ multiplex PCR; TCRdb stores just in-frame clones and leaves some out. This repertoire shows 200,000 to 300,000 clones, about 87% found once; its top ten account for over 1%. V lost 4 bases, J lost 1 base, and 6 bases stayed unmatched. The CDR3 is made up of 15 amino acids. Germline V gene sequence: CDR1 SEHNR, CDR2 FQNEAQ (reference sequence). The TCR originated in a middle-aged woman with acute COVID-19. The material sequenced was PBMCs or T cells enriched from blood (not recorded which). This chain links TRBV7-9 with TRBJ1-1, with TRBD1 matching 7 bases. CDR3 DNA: TGTGCCAGCAGCTCCTCGACAGGGACGAACACTGAAGCTTTCTTT. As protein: CASSSSTGTNTEAFF.